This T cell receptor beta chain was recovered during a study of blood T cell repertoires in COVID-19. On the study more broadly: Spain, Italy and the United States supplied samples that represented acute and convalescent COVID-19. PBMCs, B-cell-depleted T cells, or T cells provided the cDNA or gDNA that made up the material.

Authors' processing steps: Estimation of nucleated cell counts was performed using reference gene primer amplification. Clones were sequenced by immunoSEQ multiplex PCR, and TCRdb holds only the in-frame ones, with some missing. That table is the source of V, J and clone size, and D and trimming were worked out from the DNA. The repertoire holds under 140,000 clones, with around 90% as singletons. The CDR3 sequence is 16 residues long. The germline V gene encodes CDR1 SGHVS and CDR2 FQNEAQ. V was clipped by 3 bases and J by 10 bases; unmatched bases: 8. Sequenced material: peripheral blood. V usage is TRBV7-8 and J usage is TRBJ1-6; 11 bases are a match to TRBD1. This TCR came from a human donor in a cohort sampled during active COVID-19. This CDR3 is CASSFRPGQGGSPLHF. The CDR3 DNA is TGTGCCAGCAGCTTCCGGCCGGGACAGGGGGGATCACCCCTCCACTTT. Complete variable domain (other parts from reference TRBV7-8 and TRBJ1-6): GAGVSQSPRYKVAKRGQDVALRCDPISGHVSLFWYQQALGQGPEFLTYFQNEAQLDKSGLPSDRFFAERPEGSVSTLKIQRTQQEDSAVYLCASSFRPGQGGSPLHFGNGTRLTVT.